This TCR beta chain was identified during a study of Graves' ophthalmopathy and Graves' hyperthyroidism. The TCR beta CDR3 regions underwent amplification from RNA transcripts. Investigators did first-round RT-PCR with HTBI primers, then second-round multiplex PCR. In TCRdb, the multiplex PCR reads were re-called with MiXCR into one record per CDR3 protein. Here the sample spans about 370,000 distinct CDR3 sequences, about a sixth being singletons. Study findings and constraints: An approximately 82% specificity and just under 90% sensitivity were achieved by a 13-signature model that separated ophthalmopathy from stable hyperthyroidism.

Moderate-to-severe activity, CAS ≥3, NOSPECS ≥4 and a duration under 3 months were seen in donors with ophthalmopathy. Germline V CDR1 and CDR2: SNHLY, FYNNEI. The CDR3 contains 13 residues. V lost 4 bases and J 2 bases, leaving 9 bases between the germline ends. The sample holds many counts of this clonotype. Its antigen is still unknown. The clonotype originates from a woman under 30 with Graves' ophthalmopathy. The source material was peripheral blood. The rearrangement uses TRBV2 and TRBJ2-7; D may be TRBD1 or TRBD2 (6 bases each). The CDR3 is CASSGGDTYEQYF. CDR3 DNA: TGTGCCAGCAGTGGCGGGGACACCTACGAGCAGTACTTC.